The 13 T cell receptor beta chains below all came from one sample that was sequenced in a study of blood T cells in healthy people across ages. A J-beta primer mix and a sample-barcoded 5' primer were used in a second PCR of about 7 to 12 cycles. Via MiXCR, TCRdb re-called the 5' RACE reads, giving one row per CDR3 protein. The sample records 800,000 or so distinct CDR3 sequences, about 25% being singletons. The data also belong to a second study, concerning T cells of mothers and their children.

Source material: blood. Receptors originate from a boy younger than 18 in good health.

DNA for the CDR3: TGTGCCAGCAGTTTCTGGGTGCGGACCGGGAAAGAGACCCAGTACTTC. Residues: CASSFWVRTGKETQYF. V and J are TRBV28 and TRBJ2-5, with D possibly matching TRBD2 (5 bases). Between the trimmed V and J ends, which lost 3 bases and 3 bases, there was a span of 17 bases. The CDR3 is 16 residues long. The germline CDR1 and CDR2 sequences are MDHEN and SYDVKM.

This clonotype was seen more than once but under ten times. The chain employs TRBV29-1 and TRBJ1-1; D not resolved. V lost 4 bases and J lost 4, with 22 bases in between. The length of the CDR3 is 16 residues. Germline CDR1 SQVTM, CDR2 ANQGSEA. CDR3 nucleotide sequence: TGCAGCGTTGTTTATCAAGGACGTAAAAAGGGCACTGAAGCTTTCTTT. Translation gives CSVVYQGRKKGTEAFF.

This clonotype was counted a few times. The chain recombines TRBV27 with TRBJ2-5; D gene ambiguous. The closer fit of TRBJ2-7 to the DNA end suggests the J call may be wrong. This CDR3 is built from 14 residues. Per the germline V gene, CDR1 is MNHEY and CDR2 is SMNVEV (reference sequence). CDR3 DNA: TGTGCCAGCAGTTTTAACGCAGAATCCTACGAGCAGTACTTC. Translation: CASSFNAESYEQYF.

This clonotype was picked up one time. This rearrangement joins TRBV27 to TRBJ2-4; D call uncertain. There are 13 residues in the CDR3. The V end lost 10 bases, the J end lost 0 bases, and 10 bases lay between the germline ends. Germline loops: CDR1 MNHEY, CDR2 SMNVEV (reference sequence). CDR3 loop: CAIVSLAKNIQYF. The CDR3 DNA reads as TGTGCCATCGTCTCTCTAGCCAAAAACATTCAGTACTTC.

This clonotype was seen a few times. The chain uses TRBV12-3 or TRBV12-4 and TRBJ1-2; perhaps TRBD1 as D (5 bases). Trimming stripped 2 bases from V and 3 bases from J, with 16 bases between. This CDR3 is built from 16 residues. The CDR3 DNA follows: TGTGCCAGCAGTTTAATCGGCGGGGGGGTATACTATGGCTACACCTTC. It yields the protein CASSLIGGGVYYGYTF.

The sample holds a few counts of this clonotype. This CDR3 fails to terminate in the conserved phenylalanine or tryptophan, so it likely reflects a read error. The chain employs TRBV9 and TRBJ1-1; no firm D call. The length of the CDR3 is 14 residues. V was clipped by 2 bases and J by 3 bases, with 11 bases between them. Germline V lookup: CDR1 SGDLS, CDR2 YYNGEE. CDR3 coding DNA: TGTGCCAGCAGCGTCTCCGTTGAAGACACTGAAGCTTTCGTT. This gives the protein CASSVSVEDTEAFV.

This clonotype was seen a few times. CDR3 residues: CATSEADVSYEQYF. The CDR3 DNA follows: TGTGCCACCAGTGAGGCGGACGTCTCCTACGAGCAGTACTTC. The genes are TRBV24-1 and TRBJ2-7, with D hard to call. The germline CDR1 and CDR2 sequences are KGHDR and SFDVKD. The CDR3 sequence is 14 residues long. V was shortened by 4 bases and J by 0 bases, with 9 bases between the two germline ends.

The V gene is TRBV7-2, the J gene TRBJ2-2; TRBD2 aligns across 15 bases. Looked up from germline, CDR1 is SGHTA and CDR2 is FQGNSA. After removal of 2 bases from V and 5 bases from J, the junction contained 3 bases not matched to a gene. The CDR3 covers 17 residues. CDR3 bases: TGTGCCAGCAGCTTATTTGGACTAGCGGGAGGGACCGGGGAGCTGTTTTTT. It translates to CASSLFGLAGGTGELFF.

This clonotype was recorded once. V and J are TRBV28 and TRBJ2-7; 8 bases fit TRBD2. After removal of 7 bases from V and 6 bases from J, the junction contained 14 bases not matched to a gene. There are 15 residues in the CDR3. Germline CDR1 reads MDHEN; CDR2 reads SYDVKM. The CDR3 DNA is TGTGCCAGCACCTTCCCGGGACTAGAAGTCGCCGAGCAGTACTTC. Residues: CASTFPGLEVAEQYF.

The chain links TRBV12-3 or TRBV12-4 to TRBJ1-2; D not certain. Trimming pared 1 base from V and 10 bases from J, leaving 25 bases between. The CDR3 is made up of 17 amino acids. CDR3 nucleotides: TGTGCCAGCAGTTTAGGGGGATTCGAGGGAGTAACGGGTGACTACACCTTC. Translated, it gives CASSLGGFEGVTGDYTF.

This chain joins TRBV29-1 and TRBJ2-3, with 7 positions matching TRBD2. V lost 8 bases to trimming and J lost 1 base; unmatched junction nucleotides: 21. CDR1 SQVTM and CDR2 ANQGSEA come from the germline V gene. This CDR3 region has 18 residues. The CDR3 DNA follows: TGCAGCTTTTTAGGAATAGATCCGGGGGAGGGGCGCACAGATACGCAGTATTTT. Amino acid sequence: CSFLGIDPGEGRTDTQYF.

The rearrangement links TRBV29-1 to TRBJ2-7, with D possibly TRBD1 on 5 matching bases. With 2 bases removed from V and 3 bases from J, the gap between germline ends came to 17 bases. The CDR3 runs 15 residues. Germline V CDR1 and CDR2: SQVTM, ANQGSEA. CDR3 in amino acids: CSVEMVGRVDYEQYF. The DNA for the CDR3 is TGCAGCGTTGAAATGGTCGGCAGGGTCGACTACGAGCAGTACTTC.

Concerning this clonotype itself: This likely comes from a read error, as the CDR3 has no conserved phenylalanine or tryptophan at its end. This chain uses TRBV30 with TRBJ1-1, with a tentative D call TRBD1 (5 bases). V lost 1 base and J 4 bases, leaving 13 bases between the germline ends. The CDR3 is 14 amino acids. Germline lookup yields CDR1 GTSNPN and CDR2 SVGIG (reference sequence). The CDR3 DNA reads TGTGCCTGGAGTGATCCCTTGGGGCCCACTGAAGCTTTCCTT. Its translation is CAWSDPLGPTEAFL.